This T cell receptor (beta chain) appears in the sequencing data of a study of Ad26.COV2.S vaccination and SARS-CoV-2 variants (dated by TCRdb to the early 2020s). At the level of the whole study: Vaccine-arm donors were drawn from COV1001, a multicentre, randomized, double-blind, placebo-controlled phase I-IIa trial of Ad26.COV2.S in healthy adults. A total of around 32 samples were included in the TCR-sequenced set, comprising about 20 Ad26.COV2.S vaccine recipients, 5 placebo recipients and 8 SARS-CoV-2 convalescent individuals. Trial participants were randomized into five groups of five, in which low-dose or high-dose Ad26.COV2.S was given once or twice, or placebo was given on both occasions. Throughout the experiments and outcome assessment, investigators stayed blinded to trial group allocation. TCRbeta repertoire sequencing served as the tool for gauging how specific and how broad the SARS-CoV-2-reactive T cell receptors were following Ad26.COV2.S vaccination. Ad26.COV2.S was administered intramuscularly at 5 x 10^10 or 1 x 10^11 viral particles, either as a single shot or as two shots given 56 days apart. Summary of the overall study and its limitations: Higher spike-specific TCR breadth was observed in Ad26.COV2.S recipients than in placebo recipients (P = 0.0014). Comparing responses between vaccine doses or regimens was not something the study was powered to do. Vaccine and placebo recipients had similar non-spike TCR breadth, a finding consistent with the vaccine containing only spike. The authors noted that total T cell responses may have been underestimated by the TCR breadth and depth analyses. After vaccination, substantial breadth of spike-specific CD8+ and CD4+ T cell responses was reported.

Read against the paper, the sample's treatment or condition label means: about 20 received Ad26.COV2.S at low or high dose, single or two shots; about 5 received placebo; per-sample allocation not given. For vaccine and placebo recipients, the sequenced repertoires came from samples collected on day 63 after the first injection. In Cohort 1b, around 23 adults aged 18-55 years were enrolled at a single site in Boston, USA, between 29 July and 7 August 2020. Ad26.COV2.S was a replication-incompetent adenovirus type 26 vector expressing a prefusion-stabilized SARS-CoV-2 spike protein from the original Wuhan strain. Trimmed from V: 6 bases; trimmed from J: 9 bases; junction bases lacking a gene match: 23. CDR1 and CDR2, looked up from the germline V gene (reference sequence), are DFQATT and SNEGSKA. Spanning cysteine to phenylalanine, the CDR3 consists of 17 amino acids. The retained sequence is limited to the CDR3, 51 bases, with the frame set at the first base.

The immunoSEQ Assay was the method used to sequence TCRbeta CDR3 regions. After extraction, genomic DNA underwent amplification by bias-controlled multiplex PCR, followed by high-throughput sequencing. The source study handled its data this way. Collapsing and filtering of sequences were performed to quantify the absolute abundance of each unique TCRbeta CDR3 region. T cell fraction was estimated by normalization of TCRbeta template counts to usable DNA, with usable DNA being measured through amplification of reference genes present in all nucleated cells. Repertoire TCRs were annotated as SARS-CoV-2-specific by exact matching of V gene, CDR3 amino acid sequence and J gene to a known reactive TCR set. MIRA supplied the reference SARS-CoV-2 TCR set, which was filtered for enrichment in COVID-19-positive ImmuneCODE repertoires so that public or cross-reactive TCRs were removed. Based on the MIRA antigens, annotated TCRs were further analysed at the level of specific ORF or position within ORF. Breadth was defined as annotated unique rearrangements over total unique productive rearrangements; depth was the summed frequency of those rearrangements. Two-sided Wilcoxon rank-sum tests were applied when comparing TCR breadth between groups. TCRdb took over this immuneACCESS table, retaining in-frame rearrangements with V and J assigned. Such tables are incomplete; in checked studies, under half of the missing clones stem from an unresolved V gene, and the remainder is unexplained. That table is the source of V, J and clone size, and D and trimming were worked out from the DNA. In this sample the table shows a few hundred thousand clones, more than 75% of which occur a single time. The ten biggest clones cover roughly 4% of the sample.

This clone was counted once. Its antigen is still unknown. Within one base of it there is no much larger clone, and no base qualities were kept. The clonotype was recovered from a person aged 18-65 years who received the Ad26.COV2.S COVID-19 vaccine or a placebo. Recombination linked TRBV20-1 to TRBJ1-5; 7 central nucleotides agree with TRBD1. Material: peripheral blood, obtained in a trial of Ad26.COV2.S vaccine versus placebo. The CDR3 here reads CSASNEVTGTAEWPQHF. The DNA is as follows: TGCAGTGCAAGTAATGAAGTCACAGGGACAGCCGAGTGGCCCCAGCATTTT.